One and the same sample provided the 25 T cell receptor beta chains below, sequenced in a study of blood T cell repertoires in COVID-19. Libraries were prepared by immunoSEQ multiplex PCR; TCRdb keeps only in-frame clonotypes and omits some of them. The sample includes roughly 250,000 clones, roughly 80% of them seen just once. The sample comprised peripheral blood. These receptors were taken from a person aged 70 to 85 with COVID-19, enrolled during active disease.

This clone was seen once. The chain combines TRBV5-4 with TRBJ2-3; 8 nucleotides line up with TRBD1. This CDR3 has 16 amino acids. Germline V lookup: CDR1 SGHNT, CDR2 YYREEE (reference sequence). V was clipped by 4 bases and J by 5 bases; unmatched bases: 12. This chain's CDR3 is CASSPPALQGGDTQYF. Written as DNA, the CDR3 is TGTGCCAGCAGCCCACCCGCTCTACAGGGGGGAGATACGCAGTATTTT.

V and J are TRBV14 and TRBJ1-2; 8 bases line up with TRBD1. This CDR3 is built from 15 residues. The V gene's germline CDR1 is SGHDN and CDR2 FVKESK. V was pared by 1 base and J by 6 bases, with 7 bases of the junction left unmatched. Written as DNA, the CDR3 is TGTGCCAGCAGCCAAGTCCAGACAGGGGTGAATGGCTACACCTTC. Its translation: CASSQVQTGVNGYTF.

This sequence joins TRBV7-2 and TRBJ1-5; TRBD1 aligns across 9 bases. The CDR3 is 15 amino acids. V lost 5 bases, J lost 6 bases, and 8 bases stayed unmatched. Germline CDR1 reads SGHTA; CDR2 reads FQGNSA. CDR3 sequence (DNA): TGTGCCAGCAGCCACAACAGGGGGCGAAGTCAGCCCCAGCATTTT. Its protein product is CASSHNRGRSQPQHF.

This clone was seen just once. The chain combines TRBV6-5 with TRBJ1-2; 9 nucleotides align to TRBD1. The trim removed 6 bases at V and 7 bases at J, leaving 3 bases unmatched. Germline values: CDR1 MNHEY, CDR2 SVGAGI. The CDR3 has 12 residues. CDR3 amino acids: CASSGTGSGYTF. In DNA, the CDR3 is TGTGCCAGCAGCGGGACAGGGTCTGGCTACACCTTC.

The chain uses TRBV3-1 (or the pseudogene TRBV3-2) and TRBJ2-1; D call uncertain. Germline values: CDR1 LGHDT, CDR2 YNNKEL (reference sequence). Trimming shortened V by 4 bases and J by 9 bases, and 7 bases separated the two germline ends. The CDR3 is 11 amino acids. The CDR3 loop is CASSLLSEQFF. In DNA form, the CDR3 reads TGTGCCAGCAGCCTCCTCTCTGAGCAGTTCTTC.

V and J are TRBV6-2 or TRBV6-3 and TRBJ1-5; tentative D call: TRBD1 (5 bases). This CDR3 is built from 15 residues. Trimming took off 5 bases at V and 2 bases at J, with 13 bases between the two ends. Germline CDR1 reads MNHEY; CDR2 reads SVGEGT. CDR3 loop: CASSPRERGNQPQHF. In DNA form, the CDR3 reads TGTGCCAGCAGTCCCAGGGAAAGGGGCAATCAGCCCCAGCATTTT.

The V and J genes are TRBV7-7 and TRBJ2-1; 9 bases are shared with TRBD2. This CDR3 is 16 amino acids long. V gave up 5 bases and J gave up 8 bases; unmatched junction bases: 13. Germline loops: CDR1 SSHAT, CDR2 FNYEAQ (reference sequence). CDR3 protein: CASSPTSAGGPYEQFF. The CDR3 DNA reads TGTGCCAGCAGCCCTACCTCGGCGGGAGGGCCTTATGAGCAGTTCTTC.

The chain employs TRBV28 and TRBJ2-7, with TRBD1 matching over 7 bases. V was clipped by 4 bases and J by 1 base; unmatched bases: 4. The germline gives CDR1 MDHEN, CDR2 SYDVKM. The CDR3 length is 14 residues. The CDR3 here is CASSSPGQSYEQYF. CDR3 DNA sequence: TGTGCCAGCAGTTCCCCGGGACAGTCCTACGAGCAGTACTTC.

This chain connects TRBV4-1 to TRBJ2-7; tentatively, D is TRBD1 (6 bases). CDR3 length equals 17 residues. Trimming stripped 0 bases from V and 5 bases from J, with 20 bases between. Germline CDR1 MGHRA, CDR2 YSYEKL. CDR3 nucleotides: TGCGCCAGCAGCCAAGATGAGGTACAGGGCCCCAGGGACGAGCAGTACTTC. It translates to CASSQDEVQGPRDEQYF.

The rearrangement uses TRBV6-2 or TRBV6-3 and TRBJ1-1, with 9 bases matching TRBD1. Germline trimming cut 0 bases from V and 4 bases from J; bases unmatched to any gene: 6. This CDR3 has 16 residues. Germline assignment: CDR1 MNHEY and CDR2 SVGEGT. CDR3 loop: CASSYSSLGQGTEAFF. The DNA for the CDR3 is TGTGCCAGCAGTTACTCGAGTTTGGGACAGGGCACTGAAGCTTTCTTT.

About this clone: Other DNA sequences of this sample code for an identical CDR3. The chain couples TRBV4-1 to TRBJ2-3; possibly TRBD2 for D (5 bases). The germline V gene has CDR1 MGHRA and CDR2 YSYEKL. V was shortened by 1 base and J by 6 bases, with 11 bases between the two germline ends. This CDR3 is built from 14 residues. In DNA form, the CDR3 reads TGCGCCAGCAGCCAAGTTCTCGGGGTGGATACGCAGTATTTT. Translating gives CASSQVLGVDTQYF.

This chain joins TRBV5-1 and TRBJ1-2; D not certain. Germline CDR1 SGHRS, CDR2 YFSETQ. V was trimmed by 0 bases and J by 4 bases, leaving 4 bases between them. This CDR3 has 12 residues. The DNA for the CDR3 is TGCGCCAGCAGCTTGGACAGCTATGGCTACACCTTC. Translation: CASSLDSYGYTF.

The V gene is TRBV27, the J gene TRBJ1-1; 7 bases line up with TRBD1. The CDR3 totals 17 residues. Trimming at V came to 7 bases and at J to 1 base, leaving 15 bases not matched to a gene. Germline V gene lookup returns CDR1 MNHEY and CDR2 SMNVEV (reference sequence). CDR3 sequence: CASNPRGQVQKNTEAFF. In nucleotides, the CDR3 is TGTGCCAGCAACCCGAGGGGGCAGGTACAAAAGAACACTGAAGCTTTCTTT.

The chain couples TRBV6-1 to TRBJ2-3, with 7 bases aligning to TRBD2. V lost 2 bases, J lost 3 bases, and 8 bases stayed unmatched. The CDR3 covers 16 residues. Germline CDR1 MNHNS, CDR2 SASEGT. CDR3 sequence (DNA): TGTGCCAGCAGTGAACTTGGGTCTAGCGGAACAGATACGCAGTATTTT. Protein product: CASSELGSSGTDTQYF.

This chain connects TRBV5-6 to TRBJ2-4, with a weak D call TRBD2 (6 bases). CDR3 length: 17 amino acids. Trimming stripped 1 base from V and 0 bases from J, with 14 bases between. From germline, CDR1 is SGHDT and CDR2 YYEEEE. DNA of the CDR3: TGTGCCAGCAGCTTGTATATGACGGGACTAGCCAAAAACATTCAGTACTTC. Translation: CASSLYMTGLAKNIQYF.

The CDR3, as DNA: TGTGCCATCAGTGTTTTAGGGGACGAGCAGTACTTC. Protein product: CAISVLGDEQYF. The chain is built from TRBV10-3 and TRBJ2-7; a weak D match, TRBD1 (5 bases). V was shortened by 4 bases and J by 5 bases, with 9 bases between the two germline ends. This CDR3 is 12 amino acids long. Germline V gives CDR1 ENHRY, CDR2 SYGVKD.

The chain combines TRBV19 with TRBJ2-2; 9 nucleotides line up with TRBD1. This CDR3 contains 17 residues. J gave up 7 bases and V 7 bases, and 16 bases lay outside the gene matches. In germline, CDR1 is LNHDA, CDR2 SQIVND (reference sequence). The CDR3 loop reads CASIPRAGTGSVGELFF. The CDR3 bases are TGTGCCAGTATCCCGCGGGCCGGGACAGGGTCGGTCGGGGAGCTGTTTTTT.

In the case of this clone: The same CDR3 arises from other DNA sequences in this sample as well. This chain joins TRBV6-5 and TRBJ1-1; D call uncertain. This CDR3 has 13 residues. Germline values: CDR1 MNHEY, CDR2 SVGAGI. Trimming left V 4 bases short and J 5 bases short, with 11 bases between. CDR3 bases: TGTGCCAGCAGTTTCGGAGGGCGGACTGAAGCTTTCTTT. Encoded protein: CASSFGGRTEAFF.

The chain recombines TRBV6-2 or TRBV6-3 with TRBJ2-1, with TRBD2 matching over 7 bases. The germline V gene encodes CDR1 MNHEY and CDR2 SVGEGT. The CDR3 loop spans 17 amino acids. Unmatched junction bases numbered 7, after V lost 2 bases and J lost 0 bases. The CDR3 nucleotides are TGTGCCAGCAGTTACGGTCTAGCGGTAAGCTCCTACAATGAGCAGTTCTTC. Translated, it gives CASSYGLAVSSYNEQFF.

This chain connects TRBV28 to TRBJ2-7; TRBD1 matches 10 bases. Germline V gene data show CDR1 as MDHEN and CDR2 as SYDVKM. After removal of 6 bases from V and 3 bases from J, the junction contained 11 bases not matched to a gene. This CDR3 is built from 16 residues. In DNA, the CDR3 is TGTGCCAGCAGCGGGTCTAGGGACAGGGGTGGCTACGAGCAGTACTTC. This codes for CASSGSRDRGGYEQYF.

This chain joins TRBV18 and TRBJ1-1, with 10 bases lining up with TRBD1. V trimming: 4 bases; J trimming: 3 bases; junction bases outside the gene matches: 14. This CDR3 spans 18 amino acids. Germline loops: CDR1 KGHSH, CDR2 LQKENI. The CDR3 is CASSQRQGAIGVDTEAFF. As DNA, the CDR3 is TGTGCCAGCTCACAGCGACAGGGGGCAATTGGGGTGGACACTGAAGCTTTCTTT.

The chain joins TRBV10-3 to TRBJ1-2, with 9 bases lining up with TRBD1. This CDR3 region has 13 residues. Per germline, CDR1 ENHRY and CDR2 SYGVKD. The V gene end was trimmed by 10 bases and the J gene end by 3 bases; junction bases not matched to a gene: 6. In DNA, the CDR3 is TGTGCCACACAGGGGGCGTCTGACTATGGCTACACCTTC. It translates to CATQGASDYGYTF.

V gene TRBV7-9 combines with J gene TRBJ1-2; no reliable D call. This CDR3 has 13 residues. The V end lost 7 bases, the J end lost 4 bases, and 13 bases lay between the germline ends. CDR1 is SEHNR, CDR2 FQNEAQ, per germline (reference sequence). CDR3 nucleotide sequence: TGTGCCAGCACCCAATTGGGAGGCTATGGCTACACCTTC. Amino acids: CASTQLGGYGYTF.

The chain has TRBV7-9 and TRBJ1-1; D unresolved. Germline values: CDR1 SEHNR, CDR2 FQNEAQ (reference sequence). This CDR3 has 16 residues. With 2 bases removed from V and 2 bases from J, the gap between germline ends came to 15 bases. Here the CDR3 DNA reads TGTGCCAGCAGCTTACGCCTAGGAAGGAACAACACTGAAGCTTTCTTT. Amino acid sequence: CASSLRLGRNNTEAFF.

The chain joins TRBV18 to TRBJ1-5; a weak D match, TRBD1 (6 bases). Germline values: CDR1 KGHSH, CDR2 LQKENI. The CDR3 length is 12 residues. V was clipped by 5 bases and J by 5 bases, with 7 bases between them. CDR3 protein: CASSSGDQPQHF. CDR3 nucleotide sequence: TGTGCCAGCTCATCAGGGGATCAGCCCCAGCATTTT.